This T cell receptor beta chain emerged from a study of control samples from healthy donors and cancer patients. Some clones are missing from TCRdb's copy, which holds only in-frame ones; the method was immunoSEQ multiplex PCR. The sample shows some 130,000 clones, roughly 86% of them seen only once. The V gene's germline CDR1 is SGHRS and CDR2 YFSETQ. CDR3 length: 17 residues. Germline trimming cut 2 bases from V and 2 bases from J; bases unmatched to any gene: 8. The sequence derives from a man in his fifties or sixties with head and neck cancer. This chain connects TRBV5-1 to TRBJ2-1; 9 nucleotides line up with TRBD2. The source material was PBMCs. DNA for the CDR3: TGCGCCAGCAGCTTCGAGCGGGGGGATTTCACCTACAATGAGCAGTTCTTC. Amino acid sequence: CASSFERGDFTYNEQFF.